What follows are 25 T cell receptor beta chains derived from one specimen sequenced in a study of blood T cell repertoires in COVID-19. The repertoire was sequenced with immunoSEQ multiplex PCR; TCRdb's copy has only in-frame clones and lacks some. The repertoire holds around 300,000 clones, with roughly 86% as singletons. The sample taken for sequencing was peripheral blood. Receptor source: a man younger than 35 with active or convalescent COVID-19.

This clone came up many times. The CDR3 here is CASSRSGGYQETQYF. Written as DNA, the CDR3 is TGTGCCAGCAGCCGTAGCGGGGGGTACCAAGAGACCCAGTACTTC. The chain combines TRBV7-9 with TRBJ2-5; 10 nucleotides agree with TRBD2. The germline V gene encodes CDR1 SEHNR and CDR2 FQNEAQ (reference sequence). V was pared by 5 bases and J by 0 bases, with 3 bases of the junction left unmatched. This CDR3 is 15 amino acids long.

This clone was detected only once. This chain links TRBV6-1 with TRBJ1-2; D remains unclear. CDR3 length equals 16 residues. Germline V gives CDR1 MNHNS, CDR2 SASEGT. V was pared by 2 bases and J by 0 bases, with 13 bases between. The CDR3 sequence: CASSEMAGGPNYGYTF. The CDR3, as DNA: TGTGCCAGCAGTGAAATGGCAGGAGGCCCTAACTATGGCTACACCTTC.

V gene TRBV7-2 combines with J gene TRBJ1-1; possible D gene TRBD1, 5 bases. CDR1 is SGHTA and CDR2 is FQGNSA in the germline V gene. V was clipped by 2 bases and J by 4 bases, with 11 bases between them. This CDR3 region has 14 residues. This CDR3 reads CASSLLAGGTEAFF. The CDR3 DNA follows: TGTGCCAGCAGCTTACTAGCCGGGGGCACTGAAGCTTTCTTT.

The V gene is TRBV10-3, the J gene TRBJ1-5, with 8 bases identical to TRBD1. V shed 0 bases, J shed 3 bases, and the junction held 4 bases outside the gene matches. The germline V gene has CDR1 ENHRY and CDR2 SYGVKD. CDR3 length equals 16 residues. The CDR3 here is CAISESRGRFNQPQHF. In DNA form, the CDR3 reads TGTGCCATCAGTGAGTCCAGGGGGCGATTCAATCAGCCCCAGCATTTT.

The CDR3 spells CANATGVDYGYTF. CDR3 coding DNA: TGTGCCAACGCTACGGGGGTGGATTATGGCTACACCTTC. V usage is TRBV9 and J usage is TRBJ1-2; D is possibly TRBD1 (5 bases). CDR3 length: 13 amino acids. Per the germline V gene, CDR1 is SGDLS and CDR2 is YYNGEE. V was cut by 9 bases and J by 5 bases, with 17 bases left in between.

In regard to this clone: The sample carries other DNA sequences with the same CDR3. V and J are TRBV7-3 and TRBJ1-1; no firm D call. The V end lost 0 bases, the J end lost 1 base, and 6 bases lay between the germline ends. Germline loops: CDR1 SGHTA, CDR2 FQGTGA. The CDR3 extends over 14 amino acids. The chain's CDR3 is CASSLTGGNTEAFF. The CDR3 coding sequence is TGTGCCAGCAGCTTAACTGGCGGGAACACTGAAGCTTTCTTT. The full variable domain, its missing parts supplied by reference TRBV7-3 and TRBJ1-1, is GAGVSQTPSNKVTEKGKYVELRCDPISGHTALYWYRQSLGQGPEFLIYFQGTGAADDSGLPNDRFFAVRPEGSVSTLKIQRTERGDSAVYLCASSLTGGNTEAFFGQGTRLTVV.

The rearrangement uses TRBV6-5 and TRBJ1-2; D may be TRBD1 (6 bases). V was trimmed by 2 bases and J by 8 bases, leaving 12 bases between them. CDR3 length equals 13 residues. CDR1 and CDR2 from the germline V gene are MNHEY and SVGAGI. The CDR3 coding sequence is TGTGCCAGCAGTTACGAGGGGGGGCGAGGCTACACCTTC. The encoded protein is CASSYEGGRGYTF.

On this clone itself: An end of the junction does not agree with germline; a read error may underlie this. The chain links TRBV3-1 (or the pseudogene TRBV3-2) to TRBJ1-1, with 7 nucleotides matching TRBD1. The CDR3 runs to 14 residues. Germline V gene lookup returns CDR1 LGHDT and CDR2 YNNKEL (reference sequence). This chain's CDR3 is CASRQGGVGSEAFF. In DNA, the CDR3 is TGTGCCAGCAGACAAGGGGGCGTGGGGTCTGAAGCTTTCTTT.

The chain is built from TRBV7-6 and TRBJ1-4, with D perhaps matching TRBD1 (6 bases). With the DNA end fitting TRBJ2-2 better, the J assignment may be wrong. This CDR3 has 15 residues. Germline V gene data show CDR1 as SGHVS and CDR2 as FNYEAQ. CDR3 protein: CASSLAPDRLSELFF. The DNA of the CDR3 is TGTGCCAGCAGCTTAGCTCCCGACAGGCTTTCGGAGCTGTTTTTT.

This clone is a singleton in its sample. The chain combines TRBV19 with TRBJ1-6, with 7 nucleotides matching TRBD1. V lost 5 bases to trimming and J lost 7 bases; unmatched junction nucleotides: 2. The CDR3 totals 13 residues. In germline, CDR1 is LNHDA, CDR2 SQIVND (reference sequence). Written as DNA, the CDR3 is TGTGCCAGTAGTTGGGGACAGAATTCACCCCTCCACTTT. Amino acid sequence: CASSWGQNSPLHF. The entire variable domain, with the rest obtained from reference TRBV19 and TRBJ1-6, is as follows: DGGITQSPKYLFRKEGQNVTLSCEQNLNHDAMYWYRQDPGQGLRLIYYSQIVNDFQKGDIAEGYSVSREKKESFPLTVTSAQKNPTAFYLCASSWGQNSPLHFGNGTRLTVT.

This chain connects TRBV12-5 to TRBJ2-3; D gene ambiguous. From germline, CDR1 is LGHNT and CDR2 FRNRAP. This CDR3 is 12 amino acids long. V lost 4 bases to trimming and J lost 6 bases, with 8 bases between them. This chain's CDR3 is CASGSRVDTQYF. The DNA of the CDR3 is TGTGCTAGTGGTTCGCGCGTTGATACGCAGTATTTT.

The chain carries TRBV5-5 and TRBJ2-5; D is perhaps TRBD2 (7 bases). The CDR3 covers 15 residues. Trimming took off 0 bases at V and 1 base at J, with 10 bases between the two ends. Germline V gene sequence: CDR1 SGHKS, CDR2 YYEKEE (reference sequence). The CDR3 protein is CASSLGGGPQETQYF. CDR3 bases: TGTGCCAGCAGCTTGGGGGGGGGCCCCCAAGAGACCCAGTACTTC.

The chain carries TRBV6-5 and TRBJ2-7; 8 bases line up with TRBD2. The junction had 4 bases not matched to a gene; V was cut back by 0 bases and J by 3 bases. The CDR3 consists of 15 residues. Per germline, CDR1 MNHEY and CDR2 SVGAGI. The CDR3 is CASSYSVGGGYEQYF. The CDR3 coding sequence is TGTGCCAGCAGTTACTCGGTCGGGGGGGGCTACGAGCAGTACTTC.

The chain links TRBV5-4 to TRBJ1-2, with 7 bases identical to TRBD1. The CDR3 sequence is 13 residues long. Germline CDR1 and CDR2: SGHNT and YYREEE (reference sequence). With V trimmed by 3 bases and J by 7 bases, 6 bases remained unmatched. Here the CDR3 DNA reads TGTGCCAGCAGCTATGACAGGGAAGGTGGCTACACCTTC. Its translation is CASSYDREGGYTF.

Only one count was recorded for this clone. The genes are TRBV9 and TRBJ2-1; 7 nucleotides match TRBD2. After removal of 5 bases from V and 1 base from J, the junction contained 12 bases not matched to a gene. Germline-derived CDR1 and CDR2 are SGDLS and YYNGEE. The CDR3 has 17 residues. The chain's CDR3 is CASSSSPSSGSYNEQFF. CDR3 nucleotide sequence: TGTGCCAGCAGTTCATCCCCCTCTAGCGGTTCCTACAATGAGCAGTTCTTC.

The CDR3 sequence is CASSLGQASTDTQYF. DNA of the CDR3: TGTGCCAGCAGTCTCGGACAGGCTAGCACAGATACGCAGTATTTT. The genes are TRBV6-5 and TRBJ2-3; 7 nucleotides agree with TRBD1. The CDR3 covers 15 residues. Trimming at V came to 5 bases and at J to 0 bases, leaving 5 bases not matched to a gene. Germline V gene lookup returns CDR1 MNHEY and CDR2 SVGAGI.

This rearrangement joins TRBV5-1 to TRBJ1-2; 11 bases are a match to TRBD1. The CDR3 is 17 amino acids. CDR1 is SGHRS, CDR2 YFSETQ, per germline. J lost 8 bases, V lost 4 bases, and 16 bases had no gene match. The CDR3 sequence is CASSLGTGGSTLGGYTF. CDR3 nucleotide sequence: TGCGCCAGCAGCCTCGGGACAGGGGGGTCCACACTCGGCGGCTACACCTTC. Drawing the rest from reference TRBV5-1 and TRBJ1-2, the complete variable domain is KAGVTQTPRYLIKTRGQQVTLSCSPISGHRSVSWYQQTPGQGLQFLFEYFSETQRNKGNFPGRFSGRQFSNSRSEMNVSTLELGDSALYLCASSLGTGGSTLGGYTFGSGTRLTVV.

The CDR3 is CASSNKGATDTQYF. In nucleotides, the CDR3 is TGTGCCAGTAGTAATAAGGGGGCAACAGATACGCAGTATTTT. This sequence joins TRBV19 and TRBJ2-3; 7 bases are shared with TRBD1. The V gene end was trimmed by 4 bases and the J gene end by 3 bases; junction bases not matched to a gene: 4. This CDR3 contains 14 residues. CDR1 is LNHDA, CDR2 SQIVND, per germline (reference sequence).

The chain is built from TRBV11-2 and TRBJ2-7; the D gene is possibly TRBD2 (5 bases). Trimming took off 1 base at V and 7 bases at J, with 11 bases between the two ends. The CDR3 has 13 residues. From germline, CDR1 is SGHAT and CDR2 FQNNGV. The DNA for the CDR3 is TGTGCCAGCAGCTTAGTGGGGAGCCGGGAGCAGTACTTC. The encoded protein is CASSLVGSREQYF.

V is TRBV6-5 and J is TRBJ1-2; 8 nucleotides match TRBD1. The ends lost 5 bases at V and 8 bases at J; junction bases unmatched: 7. CDR1 MNHEY and CDR2 SVGAGI come from the germline V gene. This CDR3 region has 13 residues. CDR3 bases: TGTGCCAGCAGTACCGGACAGGGTGGCGGCTACACCTTC. This translates into CASSTGQGGGYTF.

The V call is TRBV5-6, the J call TRBJ1-2; 7 nucleotides agree with TRBD1. Germline V lookup: CDR1 SGHDT, CDR2 YYEEEE. This CDR3 is built from 13 residues. The trim removed 3 bases at V and 8 bases at J, leaving 7 bases unmatched. The CDR3 is CASSYGGGRGYTF. The CDR3 region has the DNA TGTGCCAGCAGCTATGGAGGGGGCAGAGGCTACACCTTC.

This clone was found a few times. V and J are TRBV2 and TRBJ2-7, with 7 positions matching TRBD1. J gave up 0 bases and V 7 bases, and 6 bases lay outside the gene matches. The CDR3 contains 14 residues. CDR1 and CDR2 from the germline V gene are SNHLY and FYNNEI. The CDR3 sequence: CASIETGSSYEQYF. In DNA, the CDR3 is TGTGCCAGCATTGAGACAGGGAGCTCCTACGAGCAGTACTTC.

The rearrangement uses TRBV3-1 (or the pseudogene TRBV3-2) and TRBJ2-1; D gene unclear. Germline V gene lookup returns CDR1 LGHDT and CDR2 YNNKEL (reference sequence). The germline V and J ends were trimmed by 0 bases and 4 bases, with 13 bases remaining between them. CDR3 length: 16 residues. The CDR3 nucleotides read TGTGCCAGCAGCCAAGAAATACTTGGGCATTACAATGAGCAGTTCTTC. This translates into CASSQEILGHYNEQFF.

The V gene is TRBV2, the J gene TRBJ2-5, with TRBD2 identical over 15 bases. From germline, CDR1 is SNHLY and CDR2 FYNNEI. The CDR3 is made up of 17 amino acids. V shed 10 bases and J 3 bases; nucleotides not matched to a gene: 12. This chain's CDR3 is CATAAGGLAGGEETQYF. The CDR3 DNA reads as TGTGCCACAGCCGCCGGAGGACTAGCGGGGGGGGAAGAGACCCAGTACTTC.

The J gene is TRBJ2-5, the V gene TRBV19; 9 positions agree with TRBD2. The CDR3 totals 14 residues. J lost 4 bases, V lost 1 base, and 1 base had no gene match. Germline V lookup: CDR1 LNHDA, CDR2 SQIVND (reference sequence). CDR3 coding DNA: TGTGCCAGTAGTATAGCGACTAGCGGAGAGACCCAGTACTTC. Translation gives CASSIATSGETQYF.